The clone carrying this T cell receptor beta chain was picked up many times. This entry comes from a study of early T cells in non-severe SARS-CoV-2 infection. In the study overall: Investigators sequenced bulk RNA drawn from unsorted whole blood, and chains remained unpaired.

TCRdb redid the calling of the 5' RACE reads with MiXCR, one entry per CDR3 protein. Of roughly 54,000 distinct CDR3 sequences in the sample, around 5.2% were seen once. The CDR3 is made up of 13 amino acids. Germline assignment: CDR1 GTSNPN and CDR2 SVGIG (reference sequence). The V and J ends lost 3 bases and 10 bases respectively, with 13 bases between them. The chain is built from TRBV30 and TRBJ1-6; perhaps TRBD1 as D (5 bases). The sample was whole blood. This receptor was identified in an adult who was a healthcare worker with PCR-confirmed SARS-CoV-2 infection or an uninfected control (not recorded which). The CDR3 coding sequence is TGTGCCTGGAGGGGAGACAGTCGGTCACCCCTCCACTTT. Translation gives CAWRGDSRSPLHF.